This T cell receptor beta chain was sequenced in a study of human T cells and chemical hapten exposure. Concerning this clonotype itself: Its specificity is unknown.

In germline, CDR1 is SQVTM, CDR2 ANQGSEA. Trimming cost V 4 bases and J 5 bases, with 5 bases left between them. There are 10 residues in the CDR3. Study-wide results and limits: DPC sensitization did not alter TCRs above 1 in 1000 frequency. As the donors had alopecia, their immune response may differ from healthy people's.

Indicated time point: patch test 3, about 24 weeks after DPC sensitization. As for treatment: therapeutic diphenylcyclopropenone sensitization with weekly scalp DPC. Library preparation tagged each individual cDNA molecule with a unique molecular identifier. In the original processing: A per-sample median of around 88,000 TCRs was observed, with counts ranging from about 20,000 to 750,000. TCRdb reprocessed the RACE reads via MiXCR and lists one record per CDR3 protein. The V and J calls, along with clone size, are taken from TCRdb and not from the paper's own processing. The sample includes 99,000 or so distinct CDR3 sequences, about 34% of them seen just once.

This clonotype was sampled from a man aged 35 to 55 with alopecia areata. Some clones in this sample may be carry-over from other donors' samples. The chain recombines TRBV29-1 with TRBJ1-1; D is unresolved. The sample in question was whole blood, obtained in connection with sensitization to the hapten diphenylcyclopropenone (DPC). Here the CDR3 reads CSVVRTEAFF. Here the CDR3 DNA reads TGCAGCGTTGTGCGAACTGAAGCTTTCTTT. Together with reference TRBV29-1 and TRBJ1-1, the CDR3 gives the full variable domain: SAVISQKPSRDICQRGTSLTIQCQVDSQVTMMFWYRQQPGQSLTLIATANQGSEATYESGFVIDKFPISRPNLTFSTLTVSNMSPEDSSIYLCSVVRTEAFFGQGTRLTVV.